This TCR beta chain was sequenced for a study of OX40 agonist ivuxolimab in advanced cancers. Background on the study: Ivuxolimab was delivered to patients intravenously every 2 weeks at doses spanning 0.01 to 10 mg/kg.

Turning to this clone: Its antigen remains unidentified.

TCRdb's table, derived via immunoSEQ multiplex PCR, lists solely in-frame clones and lacks some. The repertoire consists of tens of thousands of clones, with 70% to 90% occurring once and the leading ten covering 34%. V was clipped by 1 base and J by 10 bases, with 10 bases between them. The CDR3 runs to 12 residues. Germline CDR1 SEHNR, CDR2 FQNEAQ (reference sequence). Study-wide findings and caveats: Averaging showed that CD8+ T cells had more expanded clones than CD4+ did.

The TCR comes from an adult with an advanced solid tumor such as melanoma, head and neck, liver or kidney cancer. The chain carries TRBV7-9 and TRBJ1-2, with D tentatively TRBD1 (5 bases). This specimen was CD4+ or CD8+ T cells sorted from blood, taken in a trial of the OX40 agonist ivuxolimab. The CDR3 sequence: CASSLGGNIYTF. DNA for the CDR3: TGTGCCAGCAGCTTAGGGGGGAACATCTACACCTTC. Complete variable domain (other parts from reference TRBV7-9 and TRBJ1-2): DTGVSQNPRHKITKRGQNVTFRCDPISEHNRLYWYRQTLGQGPEFLTYFQNEAQLEKSRLLSDRFSAERPKGSFSTLEIQRTEQGDSAMYLCASSLGGNIYTFGSGTRLTVV.